Described below is a single T cell receptor beta chain sequence and its context. Its antigen is unidentified. This CDR3 region has 14 residues. V was cut by 4 bases and J by 1 base, with 10 bases left in between. The germline CDR1 and CDR2 sequences are MDHEN and SYDVKM. The data originate from a study of PD-1 blockade in classical Hodgkin lymphoma. Regarding the study as a whole: Reports indicated that newly diagnosed patients had lower baseline TCR diversity than healthy donors did.

The assay was immunoSEQ multiplex PCR, and TCRdb's table has in-frame clones only and misses some. The sample yields about 6,600 clones, 70% to 80% seen once. The patients all showed relapse after autologous stem cell transplantation, while their brentuximab vedotin exposure varied. This sequence was found in a human donor with classical Hodgkin lymphoma. The genes are TRBV28 and TRBJ1-1; D is undetermined. The sequencing used peripheral blood mononuclear cells (PBMCs), collected at baseline. CDR3 coding DNA: TGTGCCAGCAGTTCCCTCCCGACGAACACTGAAGCTTTCTTT. This sequence encodes CASSSLPTNTEAFF.